This T cell receptor (beta chain) derives from a study of blood T cell repertoires in COVID-19. Study summary: Samples representing acute and convalescent COVID-19 were sourced from the United States, Italy and Spain. PBMCs, B-cell-depleted T cells, or T cells were the source of the cDNA or gDNA that made up the material.

Per the study methods: Cell counts per sample came from amplifying reference gene primers. Generated by immunoSEQ multiplex PCR, the TCRdb table keeps only in-frame clones and is missing some. The V and J calls and clone size are taken from that table; D and trimming were inferred from the DNA. This table has about 230,000 clones, roughly 85% appearing once. The CDR3 has 12 residues. Germline V CDR1 and CDR2: LGHDT, YNNKEL (reference sequence). Trimming left V 5 bases short and J 0 bases short, with 5 bases between. Sequencing was done on a sample of peripheral blood. The V gene is TRBV3-1 (or the pseudogene TRBV3-2), the J gene TRBJ2-7; no clear D. The sequence came from a man aged 50 to 59 with COVID-19, enrolled during active disease. Written as DNA, the CDR3 is TGTGCCAGCAGCTTCCACTCCTACGAGCAGTACTTC. Translated, it gives CASSFHSYEQYF.